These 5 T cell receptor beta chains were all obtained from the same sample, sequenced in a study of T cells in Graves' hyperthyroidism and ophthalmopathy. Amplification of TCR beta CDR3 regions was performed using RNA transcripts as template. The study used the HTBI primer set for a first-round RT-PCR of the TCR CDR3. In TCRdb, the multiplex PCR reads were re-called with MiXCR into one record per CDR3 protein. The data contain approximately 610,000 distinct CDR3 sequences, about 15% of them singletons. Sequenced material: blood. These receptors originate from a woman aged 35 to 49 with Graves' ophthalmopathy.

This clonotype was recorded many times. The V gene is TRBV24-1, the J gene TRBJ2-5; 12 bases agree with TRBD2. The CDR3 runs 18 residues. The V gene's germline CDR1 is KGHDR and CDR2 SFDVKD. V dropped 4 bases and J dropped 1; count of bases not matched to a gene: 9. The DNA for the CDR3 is TGTGCCACCAGTGACCCCCGTGGGACTAGCGGGCCCCAAGAGACCCAGTACTTC. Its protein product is CATSDPRGTSGPQETQYF.

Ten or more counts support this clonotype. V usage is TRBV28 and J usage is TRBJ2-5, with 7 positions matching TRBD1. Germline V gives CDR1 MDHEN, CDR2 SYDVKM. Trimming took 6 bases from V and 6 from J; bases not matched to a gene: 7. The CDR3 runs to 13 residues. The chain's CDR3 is CASSPRQGQTQYF. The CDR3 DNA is TGTGCCAGCAGCCCCAGACAGGGTCAGACCCAGTACTTC. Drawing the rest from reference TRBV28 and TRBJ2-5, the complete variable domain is DVKVTQSSRYLVKRTGEKVFLECVQDMDHENMFWYRQDPGLGLRLIYFSYDVKMKEKGDIPEGYSVSREKKERFSLILESASTNQTSMYLCASSPRQGQTQYFGPGTRLLVL.

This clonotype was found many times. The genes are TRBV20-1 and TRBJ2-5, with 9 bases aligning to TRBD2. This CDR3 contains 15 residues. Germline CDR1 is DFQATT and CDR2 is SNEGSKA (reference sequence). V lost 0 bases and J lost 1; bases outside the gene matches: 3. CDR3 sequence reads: CSARDGGRVQETQYF. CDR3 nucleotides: TGCAGTGCTAGAGATGGCGGGAGGGTCCAAGAGACCCAGTACTTC.

Here the CDR3 reads CSAGTGGATEAFF. As DNA, the CDR3 is TGCAGTGCAGGGACAGGGGGCGCGACTGAAGCTTTCTTT. This chain uses TRBV20-1 with TRBJ1-1; 12 bases are shared with TRBD1. Trimming took 6 bases from V and 5 from J; bases not matched to a gene: 4. CDR3 length: 13 amino acids. Per germline, CDR1 DFQATT and CDR2 SNEGSKA (reference sequence).

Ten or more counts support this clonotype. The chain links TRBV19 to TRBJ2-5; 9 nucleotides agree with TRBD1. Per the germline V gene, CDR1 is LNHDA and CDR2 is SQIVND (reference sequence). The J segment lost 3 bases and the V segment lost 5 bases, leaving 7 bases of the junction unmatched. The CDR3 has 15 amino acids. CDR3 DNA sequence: TGTGCCAGTAGTCCAAGGGACAGGGTAAAAGAGACCCAGTACTTC. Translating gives CASSPRDRVKETQYF.